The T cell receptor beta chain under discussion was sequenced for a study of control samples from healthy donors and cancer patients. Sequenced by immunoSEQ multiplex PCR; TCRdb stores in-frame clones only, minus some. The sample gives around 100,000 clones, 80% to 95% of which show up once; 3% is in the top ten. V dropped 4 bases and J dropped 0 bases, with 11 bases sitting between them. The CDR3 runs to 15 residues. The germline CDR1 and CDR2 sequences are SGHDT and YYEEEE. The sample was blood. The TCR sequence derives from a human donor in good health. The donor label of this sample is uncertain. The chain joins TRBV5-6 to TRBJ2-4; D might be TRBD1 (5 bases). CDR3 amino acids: CASSAYRLAKNIQYF. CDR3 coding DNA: TGTGCCAGCAGCGCTTACAGGCTAGCCAAAAACATTCAGTACTTC. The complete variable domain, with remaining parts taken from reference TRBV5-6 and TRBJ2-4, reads DAGVTQSPTHLIKTRGQQVTLRCSPKSGHDTVSWYQQALGQGPQFIFQYYEEEERQRGNFPDRFSGHQFPNYSSELNVNALLLGDSALYLCASSAYRLAKNIQYFGAGTRLSVL.